This paragraph reports one TCR beta chain. Its specificity is unknown. This sample stems from a study of T-cell memory formation after mild COVID-19. TCRdb passed the 5' RACE reads through MiXCR, listing each CDR3 protein once. The sample has about 470,000 distinct CDR3 sequences; nearly 25% are singletons. Study-wide points: The SARS-CoV-2 specificity of second-wave clones reaching peak at day 37 remained unverified. The pre-infection memory compartment contained some responding clones, suggesting cross-reactive memory joined.

Sequenced input: PBMCs or a T cell subset sorted from them (not recorded which). This clonotype was obtained from an adult woman who had mild COVID-19 (a few samples of this study predate the infection). Cell type and time point are not known.

The CDR3 loop reads CASRELTGADNEQFF. The CDR3 DNA sequence: TGCGCCAGCAGAGAGTTGACAGGAGCCGACAATGAGCAGTTCTTC. The chain carries TRBV5-1 and TRBJ2-1, with a possible D match to TRBD1 (6 bases). V lost 5 bases to trimming and J lost 5 bases, with 17 bases between them. The CDR3 is made up of 15 amino acids. Germline V gene sequence: CDR1 SGHRS, CDR2 YFSETQ. Filled out from reference TRBV5-1 and TRBJ2-1, the complete variable domain reads KAGVTQTPRYLIKTRGQQVTLSCSPISGHRSVSWYQQTPGQGLQFLFEYFSETQRNKGNFPGRFSGRQFSNSRSEMNVSTLELGDSALYLCASRELTGADNEQFFGPGTRLTVL.